These 20 T cell receptor beta chains came from one sample sequenced in a study of T-cell memory formation after mild COVID-19. TCRdb redid the calling of the 5' RACE reads with MiXCR, one entry per CDR3 protein. The sample consists of some 180,000 distinct CDR3 sequences, 10% to 15% of them appearing once. Input material: PBMCs or a T cell subset sorted from them (not recorded which). The receptor set was obtained from a man aged 18-30 years who had mild COVID-19 (a few samples of this study predate the infection). Cell type and time point are not known.

In this sample, this clonotype turned up a few times. The chain combines TRBV30 with TRBJ1-6; maybe TRBD1 (6 bases). Germline V gene data show CDR1 as GTSNPN and CDR2 as SVGIG (reference sequence). V dropped 0 bases and J dropped 10 bases, with 10 bases sitting between them. The CDR3 totals 13 residues. DNA for the CDR3: TGTGCCTGGAGTGTACAGGGATTCTCACCCCTCCACTTT. This codes for CAWSVQGFSPLHF.

This chain links TRBV29-1 with TRBJ1-1, with TRBD1 matching over 9 bases. CDR3 size: 12 residues. J lost 11 bases, V lost 4 bases, and 8 bases had no gene match. Germline CDR1 reads SQVTM; CDR2 reads ANQGSEA. The CDR3: CSVAEDRGLAFF. For the CDR3, the DNA is TGCAGCGTTGCCGAGGACAGGGGATTGGCTTTCTTT. The entire variable domain, with the rest obtained from reference TRBV29-1 and TRBJ1-1, is as follows: SAVISQKPSRDICQRGTSLTIQCQVDSQVTMMFWYRQQPGQSLTLIATANQGSEATYESGFVIDKFPISRPNLTFSTLTVSNMSPEDSSIYLCSVAEDRGLAFFGQGTRLTVV.

V gene TRBV6-9 combines with J gene TRBJ1-2; tentatively, D is TRBD1 (5 bases). This CDR3 is built from 15 residues. The V end lost 11 bases, the J end lost 4 bases, and 23 bases lay between the germline ends. Germline V gene sequence: CDR1 MNHGY, CDR2 SVAAGI. This chain's CDR3 is CARRRGQFISYGYTF. CDR3 DNA sequence: TGTGCCCGCCGTCGGGGCCAGTTTATTTCCTATGGCTACACCTTC.

This clonotype was counted a few times. The chain carries TRBV19 and TRBJ2-1; either TRBD1 or TRBD2 may fit D (5 bases each). The germline V and J ends were trimmed by 3 bases and 9 bases, with 12 bases remaining between them. The length of the CDR3 is 13 residues. In germline, CDR1 is LNHDA, CDR2 SQIVND (reference sequence). CDR3 region: CASSIGPRGEQFF. The CDR3 region has the DNA TGTGCCAGTAGTATCGGACCGAGGGGTGAGCAGTTCTTC.

This chain links TRBV7-2 with TRBJ1-1; D ambiguous. Trimming left V 0 bases short and J 4 bases short, with 9 bases between. The germline CDR1 and CDR2 sequences are SGHTA and FQGNSA. The CDR3 runs to 14 residues. CDR3 sequence: CASSLAQAFTEAFF. Here the CDR3 DNA reads TGTGCCAGCAGCTTAGCACAAGCGTTCACTGAAGCTTTCTTT.

This clonotype was seen a handful of times. The chain joins TRBV12-3 or TRBV12-4 to TRBJ2-3; the match to TRBD1 covers 12 bases. This CDR3 contains 16 residues. With V trimmed by 5 bases and J by 0 bases, 3 bases remained unmatched. CDR3 protein: CASSQGTGGSTDTQYF. The CDR3 region has the DNA TGTGCCAGCAGTCAAGGGACAGGGGGCAGCACAGATACGCAGTATTTT.

This clonotype was observed a few times. The chain carries TRBV5-1 and TRBJ2-3; TRBD2 agrees at 8 bases. J gave up 5 bases and V 4 bases, and 9 bases lay outside the gene matches. From germline, CDR1 is SGHRS and CDR2 YFSETQ. The CDR3 loop spans 15 amino acids. The CDR3 reads CASSLGTRTLDTQYF. CDR3 sequence (DNA): TGCGCCAGCAGCCTAGGGACTAGAACACTAGATACGCAGTATTTT. The entire variable domain, with the rest obtained from reference TRBV5-1 and TRBJ2-3, is as follows: KAGVTQTPRYLIKTRGQQVTLSCSPISGHRSVSWYQQTPGQGLQFLFEYFSETQRNKGNFPGRFSGRQFSNSRSEMNVSTLELGDSALYLCASSLGTRTLDTQYFGPGTRLTVL.

This rearrangement joins TRBV12-3 or TRBV12-4 to TRBJ2-7, with D possibly matching TRBD2 (6 bases). The CDR3 consists of 15 residues. Trimming stripped 3 bases from V and 4 bases from J, with 16 bases between. The CDR3 loop is CASSLGVGGIYEQYF. Written as DNA, the CDR3 is TGTGCCAGCAGTTTGGGTGTCGGGGGAATATACGAGCAGTACTTC.

The chain carries TRBV4-3 and TRBJ2-3; D possibly corresponds to TRBD1 (6 bases). V was shortened by 0 bases and J by 8 bases, with 12 bases between the two germline ends. The CDR3 has 14 amino acids. Germline V CDR1 and CDR2: LGHNA, YSLEER. CDR3 sequence reads: CASSQDRTVGTQYF. The CDR3 DNA is TGCGCCAGCAGCCAAGATCGGACAGTGGGTACGCAGTATTTT.

The gene calls are TRBV5-1 and TRBJ1-1; 9 nucleotides align to TRBD1. V gave up 0 bases and J gave up 6 bases; unmatched junction bases: 12. The CDR3 spans 17 residues. The V gene's germline CDR1 is SGHRS and CDR2 YFSETQ. The DNA of the CDR3 is TGCGCCAGCAGCTTGGGACAGGGGGTAAGTGGAAGCGCTGAAGCTTTCTTT. Encoded protein: CASSLGQGVSGSAEAFF.

This clonotype showed up just a few times. The chain employs TRBV4-3 and TRBJ2-7; 8 bases line up with TRBD2. The length of the CDR3 is 16 residues. V lost 1 base and J lost 5; bases outside the gene matches: 10. Germline CDR1 and CDR2: LGHNA and YSLEER. The CDR3 DNA follows: TGCGCCAGCAGCCAAGGTTCGGGGGGGGTTCGGCACGAGCAGTACGTC. Protein: CASSQGSGGVRHEQYV.

The chain links TRBV4-3 to TRBJ1-2; no clear D gene. Per the germline V gene, CDR1 is LGHNA and CDR2 is YSLEER. With 0 bases removed from V and 8 bases from J, the gap between germline ends came to 13 bases. The CDR3 runs to 14 residues. CDR3 DNA: TGCGCCAGCAGCCAAGATTTCCATCTTCGGGGCTACACCTTC. Its protein is CASSQDFHLRGYTF.

This clonotype appeared a few times. V usage is TRBV6-5 and J usage is TRBJ2-1; no clear D. The ends were cut back, 8 bases at V and 6 bases at J, with 17 bases in the middle. Germline V gene sequence: CDR1 MNHEY, CDR2 SVGAGI. The CDR3 runs 14 residues. The CDR3 sequence is CASALEAVRNEQFF. Here the CDR3 DNA reads TGTGCCAGCGCCCTTGAGGCGGTACGCAATGAGCAGTTCTTC.

V is TRBV6-5 and J is TRBJ2-7, with 7 bases aligning to TRBD1. The J segment lost 1 base and the V segment lost 6 bases, leaving 9 bases of the junction unmatched. Per the germline V gene, CDR1 is MNHEY and CDR2 is SVGAGI. The CDR3 totals 15 residues. The CDR3 sequence is CASSPQRGQSYEQYF. DNA of the CDR3: TGTGCCAGCAGCCCCCAGAGGGGGCAGTCCTACGAGCAGTACTTC.

This sequence joins TRBV18 and TRBJ1-6; D might be TRBD1 (5 bases). The CDR3 spans 13 residues. CDR1 KGHSH and CDR2 LQKENI come from the germline V gene. V shed 0 bases and J shed 14 bases, with 11 bases lying between them. The CDR3, as DNA: TGTGCCAGCTCACCACCGGGGGGGTCGGCCCTCCACTTT. Residues: CASSPPGGSALHF. Full variable domain (remainder filled in from reference TRBV18 and TRBJ1-6): NAGVMQNPRHLVRRRGQEARLRCSPMKGHSHVYWYRQLPEEGLKFMVYLQKENIIDESGMPKERFSAEFPKEGPSILRIQQVVRGDSAAYFCASSPPGGSALHFGNGTRLTVT.

This clonotype has a count of ten or more. The chain uses TRBV5-1 and TRBJ2-1; 10 positions agree with TRBD2. Looked up from germline, CDR1 is SGHRS and CDR2 is YFSETQ. The V gene end was trimmed by 4 bases and the J gene end by 7 bases; junction bases not matched to a gene: 5. This CDR3 is built from 14 residues. In DNA, the CDR3 is TGCGCCAGCAGCCGAGCGGGGGGGCCGAATGAGCAGTTCTTC. It specifies CASSRAGGPNEQFF.

V and J are TRBV15 and TRBJ1-1; D possibly corresponds to TRBD1 (6 bases). The CDR3 extends over 14 amino acids. The V gene lost 1 base and the J gene lost 4 bases, with 10 bases spanning the gap. Germline CDR1 reads LNHNV; CDR2 reads YYDKDF (reference sequence). The CDR3 protein is CATSRGGGGTEAFF. The CDR3 coding sequence is TGTGCCACCAGCAGAGGCGGGGGCGGCACTGAAGCTTTCTTT.

This clonotype was picked up a small number of times. The gene calls are TRBV5-1 and TRBJ1-1, with D possibly matching TRBD1 (5 bases). V shed 4 bases and J shed 3 bases, with 13 bases lying between them. Germline lookup yields CDR1 SGHRS and CDR2 YFSETQ. The CDR3 spans 14 residues. CDR3 sequence reads: CASSPSGADTEAFF. The CDR3 nucleotides read TGCGCCAGCAGCCCCTCTGGGGCTGACACTGAAGCTTTCTTT.

The V and J genes are TRBV5-1 and TRBJ2-2, with D possibly TRBD1 on 6 matching bases. The CDR3 length is 15 residues. With 0 bases removed from V and 3 bases from J, the gap between germline ends came to 9 bases. Germline V CDR1 and CDR2: SGHRS, YFSETQ. Written as DNA, the CDR3 is TGCGCCAGCAGCTTGGACAGGGCGTACACCGGGGAGCTGTTTTTT. It codes for CASSLDRAYTGELFF.

The chain uses TRBV2 and TRBJ1-5; D remains ambiguous. Germline V gene lookup returns CDR1 SNHLY and CDR2 FYNNEI. The CDR3 length is 13 residues. V lost 6 bases, J lost 1 base, and 7 bases lay in between. CDR3 DNA sequence: TGTGCCAGCAGAACGGAAAGCAATCAGCCCCAGCATTTT. Translation: CASRTESNQPQHF.